A selection of T cell receptor beta chains follows, all from one sample in a study of blood T cells in healthy people across ages. TCRdb ran MiXCR on the 5' RACE reads and lists one entry per CDR3 protein. The sample includes approximately 1.5 million distinct CDR3 sequences, 30% to 40% seen only once; the top ten take roughly 10%. Sequencing was done on a sample of blood. These receptors all come from a woman in her 30s in good health. The CDR3 runs from the conserved cysteine through the conserved F or W. The D gene is left open where the match is weak. Not every row has a clone size; where given, it reads once, few, many or a size class.

v_call	cdr3_length	clone_size	d_call	j_call	cdr3_nt	cdr3_aa
TRBV20-1	15	few	TRBD2	TRBJ2-4	TGCAGTGCTAGTGGACTAGCGGACCTGAAAAACATTCAGTACTTC	CSASGLADLKNIQYF
TRBV11-2	16	.	.	TRBJ2-7	TGTGCCGGCAGCTTAAGTAGGGGCGCGAGCTCCTACGAGCAGTACTTC	CAGSLSRGASSYEQYF
TRBV5-1	15	few	.	TRBJ2-3	TGCGCCAGCAGCCCCCGATATGAGTCCACAGATACGCAGTATTTT	CASSPRYESTDTQYF
TRBV20-1	14	.	.	TRBJ1-2	TGCAGTACTAGAGATCGAACAGCCCTAGAAGGCTACACCTTC	CSTRDRTALEGYTF
TRBV27	13	.	.	TRBJ2-1	TGTGCCAGCAGTTTCGAGTTTGGCTATGAGCAGTTCTTC	CASSFEFGYEQFF
TRBV25-1	12	.	.	TRBJ1-2	TGTGCCAGCAGTGAATATGGGGAGGGCTACACCTTC	CASSEYGEGYTF
TRBV7-2	18	few	TRBD2	TRBJ2-6	TGTGCCAGCAGCTTGGGGCTGAGGGAGGGCTCTGGGGCCAACGTCCTGACTTTC	CASSLGLREGSGANVLTF
TRBV12-3/TRBV12-4	14	.	TRBD2	TRBJ2-7	TGTGCCAGCAGACCGGGAGGGCCTGCCTACGAGCAGTACTTC	CASRPGGPAYEQYF
TRBV24-1	16	.	TRBD2	TRBJ2-1	TGTGCCACCAGTGATAACCGTAGCGGGAGCGATGATGAGCAGTTCTTC	CATSDNRSGSDDEQFF
TRBV24-1	13	.	.	TRBJ2-7	TGTGCCACCAGTGATTTAAACTTCTACGAGCAGTACTTC	CATSDLNFYEQYF
TRBV7-9	16	few	TRBD2	TRBJ2-3	TGTGCCAGCAGCGGGGGACTAGCGGGGGGCCCAGATACGCAGTATTTT	CASSGGLAGGPDTQYF
TRBV5-1	13	.	.	TRBJ1-1	TGCGCCAGCAGCTTGGTGGGGGGAGGTGAAGCTTTCTTT	CASSLVGGGEAFF
TRBV12-3/TRBV12-4	14	few	.	TRBJ1-4	TGTGCCAGCACGGGAGGGGTCAACTATGAAAAACTGTTTTTT	CASTGGVNYEKLFF
TRBV5-6	15	few	.	TRBJ1-2	TGTGCCAGCAGCACCTCCGCGGGGCTGGGCTATGGCTACACCTTC	CASSTSAGLGYGYTF
TRBV7-2	13	few	.	TRBJ2-6	TGTGCCAGCAGTCGGGGCAGGGCCAACGTCCTGACTTTC	CASSRGRANVLTF
TRBV20-1	13	.	.	TRBJ1-2	TGCAGTGCTCCCCGACAGCTTAACTATGGCTACACCTTC	CSAPRQLNYGYTF
TRBV6-5	15	.	TRBD2	TRBJ2-1	TGTGCCAGCAGCCCAACTAGCGGGCAGCGGCGTGAGCAGTTCTTC	CASSPTSGQRREQFF
TRBV7-2	15	.	TRBD1	TRBJ1-3	TGTGCCAGCAGCTTCCCCAGGGGACAGGGTACAACCATATATTTT	CASSFPRGQGTTIYF
TRBV5-1	13	many	TRBD2	TRBJ2-7	TGTGCCAGCAGCTTGGGAGGGAACTACGAGCAGTACTTC	CASSLGGNYEQYF
TRBV28	17	.	.	TRBJ2-3	TGTGCCAGCAGTATAAGACAGGGACTACGGATTTTGGATACGCAGTATTTT	CASSIRQGLRILDTQYF
TRBV5-1	15	few	.	TRBJ2-7	TGCGCCAGCAGCTTGGTGGACGGACTGTCCCACGAGCAGTACTTC	CASSLVDGLSHEQYF
TRBV7-6	14	.	TRBD1	TRBJ1-2	TGTGCCAGCAGCATCGGACAGGGGAGCAATGGCCACACCTTC	CASSIGQGSNGHTF
TRBV11-2	14	few	.	TRBJ2-5	TGTGCCAGCAGCTTAGAACCCAGTAAAGAGACCCAGTACTTC	CASSLEPSKETQYF
TRBV7-2	18	.	TRBD2	TRBJ2-7	TGTGCCAGCAGCTTAGCGGGGTGGCTAGCGGCCACAACCTACGAGCAGTACTTC	CASSLAGWLAATTYEQYF
TRBV12-3/TRBV12-4	14	few	.	TRBJ1-1	TGTGCCAGCACAGGGCAGCCTTCGAACACTGAAGCTTTCTTT	CASTGQPSNTEAFF
TRBV20-1	14	few	TRBD1	TRBJ1-6	TGCAGTGCTAGAGATCGACAGGGAGCTTCACCCCTCCACTTT	CSARDRQGASPLHF
TRBV30	14	.	TRBD1	TRBJ2-6	TGTGCCTCGACAGGGGGCAATGGGGCCAACGTCCTGACTTTC	CASTGGNGANVLTF
TRBV20-1	13	.	TRBD2	TRBJ2-1	TGCAGTGCTAGAGACCGTCTAGCGGGGGCCCAGTTCTTC	CSARDRLAGAQFF
TRBV20-1	14	few	.	TRBJ1-5	TGCAGTGCTACGATCTCCGGGACGGATCAGCCCCAGCATTTT	CSATISGTDQPQHF
TRBV5-1	16	few	.	TRBJ2-1	TGCGCCAGCAGCTATTTAGCGCGAGGGGGCTACAATGAGCAGTTCTTC	CASSYLARGGYNEQFF
TRBV6-1	15	few	TRBD2	TRBJ2-7	TGTGCCAGCAGAAGACTAGCGGTTAATGTCCACGAGCAGTACTTC	CASRRLAVNVHEQYF
TRBV13	13	.	TRBD2	TRBJ2-1	TGTGCCAGCAGCCACCGGACTAGCCATGAGCAGTTCTTC	CASSHRTSHEQFF
TRBV5-1	17	.	TRBD1	TRBJ2-7	TGCGCTAGCAGCTGGACGGCGACCGGGACAGGGGGCTCCGAGCAGTACTTC	CASSWTATGTGGSEQYF
TRBV6-5	15	.	.	TRBJ1-2	TGTGCCAGCAGCCTATGGGCCAGCGATGGGAATGGCTACACCTTC	CASSLWASDGNGYTF
TRBV4-1	14	many	.	TRBJ2-1	TGCGCCAGCAGGGAGGGTGTGACGAGGAATGAGCAGTTCTTC	CASREGVTRNEQFF
TRBV5-1	14	few	.	TRBJ1-2	TGCGCCAGCAGCCCCACGGGTTCGGGTCATGGCTACACCTTC	CASSPTGSGHGYTF
TRBV12-3/TRBV12-4	15	.	TRBD1	TRBJ1-6	TGTGCCAGCAGGACTGGGACAGAACTTAATTCACCCCTCCACTTT	CASRTGTELNSPLHF
TRBV10-3	13	.	.	TRBJ1-1	TGTGCCATCAGCGAAACAGGGTGGACTGAAGCTTTCTTT	CAISETGWTEAFF